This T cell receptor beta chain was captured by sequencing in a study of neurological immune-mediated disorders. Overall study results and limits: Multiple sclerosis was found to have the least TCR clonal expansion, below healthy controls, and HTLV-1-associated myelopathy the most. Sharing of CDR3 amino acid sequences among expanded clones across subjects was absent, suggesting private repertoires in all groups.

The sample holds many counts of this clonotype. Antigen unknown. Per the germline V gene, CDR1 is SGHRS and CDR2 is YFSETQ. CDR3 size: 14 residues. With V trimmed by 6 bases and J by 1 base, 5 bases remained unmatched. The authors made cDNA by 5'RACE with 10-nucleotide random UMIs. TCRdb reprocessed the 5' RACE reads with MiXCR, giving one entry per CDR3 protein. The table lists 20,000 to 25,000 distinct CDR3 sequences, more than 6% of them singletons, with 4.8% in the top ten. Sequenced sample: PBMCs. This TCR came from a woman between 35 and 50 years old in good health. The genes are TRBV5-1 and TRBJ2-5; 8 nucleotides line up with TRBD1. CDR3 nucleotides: TGCGCCAGCACCAAGCAGGGGGCCCAAGAGACCCAGTACTTC. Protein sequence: CASTKQGAQETQYF.